This T cell receptor beta chain emerged from a study of blood T cells in healthy people across ages. Primers used in a second PCR of about 7 to 12 cycles were a sample-barcoded 5' primer and a J-beta primer mix. TCRdb independently ran MiXCR on the 5' RACE reads; one entry per CDR3 protein. The table records roughly 1.6 million distinct CDR3 sequences, around 36% of them present only once. The germline V gene has CDR1 LGHDT and CDR2 YNNKEL (reference sequence). This CDR3 region has 15 residues. The V end was cut by 1 base, the J end by 3 bases, with 13 bases between. The clonotype comes from a woman aged 25 to 45 in good health. Sequencing was done on a sample of blood. The chain has TRBV3-1 and TRBJ2-7; D gene ambiguous. CDR3 in amino acids: CASSQASEVIYEQYF. The CDR3 nucleotides read TGTGCCAGCAGCCAAGCCTCAGAGGTTATCTACGAGCAGTACTTC.